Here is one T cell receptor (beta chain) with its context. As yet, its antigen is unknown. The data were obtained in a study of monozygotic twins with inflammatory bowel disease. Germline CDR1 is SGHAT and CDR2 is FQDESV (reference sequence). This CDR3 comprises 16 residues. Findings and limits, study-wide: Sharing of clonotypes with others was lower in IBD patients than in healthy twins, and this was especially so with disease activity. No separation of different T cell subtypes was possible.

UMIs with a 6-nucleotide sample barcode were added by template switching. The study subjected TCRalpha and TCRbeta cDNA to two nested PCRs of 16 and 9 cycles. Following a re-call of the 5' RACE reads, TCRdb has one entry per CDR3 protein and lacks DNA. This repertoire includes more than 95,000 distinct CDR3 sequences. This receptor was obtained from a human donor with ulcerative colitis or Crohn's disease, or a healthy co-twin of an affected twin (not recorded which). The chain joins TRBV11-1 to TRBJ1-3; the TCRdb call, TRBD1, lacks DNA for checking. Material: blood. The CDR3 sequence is CASSLMDSRSGNTIYF. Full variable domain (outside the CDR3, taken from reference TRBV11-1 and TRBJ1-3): EAEVAQSPRYKITEKSQAVAFWCDPISGHATLYWYRQILGQGPELLVQFQDESVVDDSQLPKDRFSAERLKGVDSTLKIQPAELGDSAMYLCASSLMDSRSGNTIYFGEGSWLTVV.